The 9 T cell receptor beta chains reported below all come from one sample, sequenced in a study of blood T cell repertoires in COVID-19. The table came from immunoSEQ multiplex PCR; TCRdb's copy has only in-frame clones and leaves some out. The table has 300,000 to 400,000 clones, roughly 89% seen once. The sequenced material came from PBMCs or T cells enriched from blood (not recorded which). The receptor source for this set is a man in his sixties who had recovered from COVID-19.

This sequence joins TRBV18 and TRBJ1-2; D unresolved. Germline loops: CDR1 KGHSH, CDR2 LQKENI. V gave up 3 bases and J gave up 5 bases, with 10 bases separating them. This CDR3 is built from 13 residues. DNA of the CDR3: TGTGCCAGCTCACCTAACGACAATTATGGCTACACCTTC. The encoded protein is CASSPNDNYGYTF.

The genes are TRBV5-6 and TRBJ2-2; the D gene is possibly TRBD1 (6 bases). There are 16 residues in the CDR3. V gave up 1 base and J gave up 7 bases, with 17 bases separating them. Looked up from germline, CDR1 is SGHDT and CDR2 is YYEEEE. The DNA of the CDR3 is TGTGCCAGCAGCTTGTTGCAGGGGAAGGACATCGGGGAGCTGTTTTTT. The encoded protein is CASSLLQGKDIGELFF. The variable domain in full, completed from reference TRBV5-6 and TRBJ2-2, reads DAGVTQSPTHLIKTRGQQVTLRCSPKSGHDTVSWYQQALGQGPQFIFQYYEEEERQRGNFPDRFSGHQFPNYSSELNVNALLLGDSALYLCASSLLQGKDIGELFFGEGSRLTVL.

The CDR3 protein is CASRRTGGRSPLHF. The CDR3 nucleotides are TGTGCCAGCAGGCGGACAGGGGGTCGGTCACCCCTCCACTTT. The genes are TRBV6-5 and TRBJ1-6, with TRBD1 matching over 10 bases. CDR1 is MNHEY, CDR2 SVGAGI, per germline. The CDR3 is 14 residues long. The V segment lost 6 bases and the J segment 10 bases; nucleotides outside the gene matches: 6.

This clone was counted between two and nine times. The rearrangement joins TRBV19 to TRBJ1-1; no reliable D call. Between the trimmed V and J ends, which lost 6 bases and 0 bases, there was a span of 11 bases. The CDR3 is 14 residues long. Germline V gene sequence: CDR1 LNHDA, CDR2 SQIVND (reference sequence). The DNA of the CDR3 is TGTGCCAGTAGCCTACTCGCGTTGAACACTGAAGCTTTCTTT. Translating gives CASSLLALNTEAFF.

The chain couples TRBV6-2 or TRBV6-3 to TRBJ2-5; possibly TRBD1 for D (6 bases). CDR1 MNHEY and CDR2 SVGEGT come from the germline V gene. This CDR3 has 15 residues. The V and J ends lost 8 bases and 5 bases respectively, with 21 bases between them. The CDR3 sequence is CASGQSSGVGETQYF. Here the CDR3 DNA reads TGTGCCAGCGGCCAAAGCTCAGGGGTCGGTGAGACCCAGTACTTC.

The V gene is TRBV5-5, the J gene TRBJ1-5; TRBD1 matches at 11 bases. CDR1 SGHKS and CDR2 YYEKEE come from the germline V gene (reference sequence). The CDR3 contains 16 residues. The ends lost 2 bases at V and 5 bases at J; junction bases unmatched: 6. CDR3 DNA sequence: TGTGCCAGCAGCTTTGGGACAGGGGGTTCTGATCAGCCCCAGCATTTT. This encodes CASSFGTGGSDQPQHF.

This clone was counted a single time. The rearrangement joins TRBV7-9 to TRBJ1-5; D ambiguous. The V and J ends lost 5 bases and 6 bases respectively, with 17 bases between them. Germline V gene data show CDR1 as SEHNR and CDR2 as FQNEAQ (reference sequence). This CDR3 spans 15 amino acids. CDR3 DNA: TGTGCCAGCAGCCGTACTGGACTCGGAAGTCAGCCCCAGCATTTT. Amino acids: CASSRTGLGSQPQHF.

The chain links TRBV28 to TRBJ2-2; 11 bases line up with TRBD2. The CDR3 loop spans 15 amino acids. Germline V CDR1 and CDR2: MDHEN, SYDVKM. The V segment lost 8 bases and the J segment 2 bases; nucleotides outside the gene matches: 4. CDR3 in amino acids: CASSRLAGNTGELFF. In DNA form, the CDR3 reads TGTGCCAGCTCTAGACTAGCGGGAAACACCGGGGAGCTGTTTTTT.

Here the CDR3 DNA reads TGTGCCAGCAGGCCAGGGGGAACATACGAGCAGTACTTC. Its translation: CASRPGGTYEQYF. J is TRBJ2-7 and V is TRBV27; TRBD1 matches at 7 bases. CDR3 size: 13 residues. CDR1 MNHEY and CDR2 SMNVEV come from the germline V gene (reference sequence). With 6 bases clipped from V and 4 bases from J, the junction kept 6 bases outside the gene matches.